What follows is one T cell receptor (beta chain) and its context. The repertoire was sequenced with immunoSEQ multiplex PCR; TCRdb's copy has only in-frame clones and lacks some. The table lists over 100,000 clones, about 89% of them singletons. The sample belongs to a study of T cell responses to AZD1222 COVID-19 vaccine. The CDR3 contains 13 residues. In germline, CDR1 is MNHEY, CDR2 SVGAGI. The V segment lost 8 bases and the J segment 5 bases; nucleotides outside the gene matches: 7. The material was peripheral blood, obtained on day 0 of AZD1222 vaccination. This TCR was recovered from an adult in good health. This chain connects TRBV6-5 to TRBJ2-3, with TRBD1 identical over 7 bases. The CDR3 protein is CASFTGAIDTQYF. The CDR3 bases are TGTGCCAGCTTCACAGGGGCGATAGATACGCAGTATTTT.